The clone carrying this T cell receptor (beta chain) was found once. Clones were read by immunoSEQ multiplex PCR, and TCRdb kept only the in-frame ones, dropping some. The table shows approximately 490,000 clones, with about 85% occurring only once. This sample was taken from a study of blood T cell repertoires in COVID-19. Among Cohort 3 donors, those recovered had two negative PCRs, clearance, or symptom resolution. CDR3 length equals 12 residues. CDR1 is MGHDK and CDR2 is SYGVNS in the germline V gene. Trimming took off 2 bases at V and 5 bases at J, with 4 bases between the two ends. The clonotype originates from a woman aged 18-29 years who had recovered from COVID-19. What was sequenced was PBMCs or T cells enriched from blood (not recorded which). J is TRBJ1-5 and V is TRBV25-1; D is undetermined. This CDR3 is CASSEGDQPQHF. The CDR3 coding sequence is TGTGCCAGCAGTGAAGGAGATCAGCCCCAGCATTTT.